This T cell receptor beta chain was obtained from a study of cytomegalovirus exposure and HLA in healthy donors. With 60 Vbeta and 13 Jbeta primers, the PCR was carried out. Libraries were prepared by immunoSEQ multiplex PCR; TCRdb keeps only in-frame clonotypes and omits some of them. The sample holds some 120,000 clones, around 80% seen once. The CDR3 is made up of 16 amino acids. CDR1 and CDR2 (germline): SGHDT, YYEEEE. V dropped 5 bases and J dropped 8; count of bases not matched to a gene: 13. Specimen: PBMCs. The receptor's source is a man in his forties or fifties in good health and CMV-seronegative. This sequence joins TRBV5-6 and TRBJ1-5, with 10 bases aligning to TRBD1. The chain's CDR3 is CASSSGTGEGGKPQHF. Here the CDR3 DNA reads TGTGCCAGCAGTTCCGGGACAGGGGAAGGTGGTAAGCCCCAGCATTTT.